One and the same sample provided the 17 T cell receptor beta chains below, sequenced in a study of T cell responses to AZD1222 COVID-19 vaccine. TCRdb's table, derived via immunoSEQ multiplex PCR, lists solely in-frame clones and lacks some. There are fewer than 150,000 clones in the sample; approximately 90% occur only once, and 4% to 6% lies in the top ten. The sequences come from peripheral blood, collected on day 0 of AZD1222 vaccination. Every receptor here comes from an adult in good health.

This chain links TRBV6-1 with TRBJ2-7, with 8 bases fitting TRBD1. The germline gives CDR1 MNHNS, CDR2 SASEGT. Trimming removed 0 bases from V and 6 bases from J; junction bases left unmatched: 4. The CDR3 sequence is 14 residues long. The DNA for the CDR3 is TGTGCCAGCAGTGAAGCTAACAGGGGGTTCGAGCAGTACTTC. As protein: CASSEANRGFEQYF.

The gene calls are TRBV6-6 and TRBJ2-2; D might be TRBD2 (6 bases). Germline V lookup: CDR1 MNHNY, CDR2 SVGAGI (reference sequence). The V and J ends lost 8 bases and 1 base respectively, with 14 bases between them. The CDR3 extends over 15 amino acids. The CDR3 sequence is CASLRGSVNTGELFF. The CDR3 DNA is TGTGCCAGCCTCCGGGGGAGCGTGAACACCGGGGAGCTGTTTTTT.

This sequence joins TRBV12-5 and TRBJ2-7; D gene uncertain. CDR1 and CDR2 from the germline V gene are LGHNT and FRNRAP. Deletions cut 1 base from V and 0 bases from J, with 13 bases between. The CDR3 is 16 amino acids. The CDR3 DNA reads TGTGCTAGTGGTTTGGCCCTAGTTCAGAGCTCCTACGAGCAGTACTTC. Translated: CASGLALVQSSYEQYF.

In regard to this clone: The sample carries other DNA sequences with the same CDR3. V is TRBV18 and J is TRBJ1-2; D might be TRBD1 (5 bases). The length of the CDR3 is 13 residues. Trimming took off 3 bases at V and 3 bases at J, with 8 bases between the two ends. CDR1 KGHSH and CDR2 LQKENI come from the germline V gene. This CDR3 is CASSPDRDYGYTF. The CDR3 DNA reads TGTGCCAGCTCACCCGACAGAGACTATGGCTACACCTTC.

V and J are TRBV6-2 or TRBV6-3 and TRBJ2-5, with TRBD1 matching over 9 bases. This CDR3 has 14 residues. With 6 bases clipped from V and 4 bases from J, the junction kept 6 bases outside the gene matches. Germline CDR1 and CDR2: MNHEY and SVGEGT. This CDR3 reads CASSLQGAGETQYF. CDR3 in DNA: TGTGCCAGCAGCTTACAGGGGGCAGGAGAGACCCAGTACTTC.

The V and J genes are TRBV10-3 and TRBJ1-1; a possible D gene is TRBD1 (6 bases). Germline CDR1 is ENHRY and CDR2 is SYGVKD. The CDR3 runs to 14 residues. The ends were cut back, 0 bases at V and 4 bases at J, with 9 bases in the middle. CDR3 bases: TGTGCCATCAGTGAGTCGGGGGGCCTCACTGAAGCTTTCTTT. Translating gives CAISESGGLTEAFF.

This sequence joins TRBV6-5 and TRBJ1-2, with 9 bases that match TRBD1. The CDR3 runs to 13 residues. The V segment lost 6 bases and the J segment 8 bases; nucleotides outside the gene matches: 7. Germline CDR1 reads MNHEY; CDR2 reads SVGAGI. The CDR3 DNA is TGTGCCAGCAGCAAGGACAGGGGATACGGCTACACCTTC. It encodes CASSKDRGYGYTF.

This chain uses TRBV7-2 with TRBJ1-5; D is undetermined. CDR1 is SGHTA, CDR2 FQGNSA, per germline. This CDR3 spans 14 amino acids. V dropped 0 bases and J dropped 5 bases, with 8 bases sitting between them. The CDR3 spells CASSLARKDQPQHF. The CDR3 DNA follows: TGTGCCAGCAGCTTAGCGCGTAAGGATCAGCCCCAGCATTTT.

This CDR3 is CASSLDNNYGYTF. CDR3 DNA: TGTGCCAGCAGTTTAGACAACAACTATGGCTACACCTTC. The chain has TRBV12-3 or TRBV12-4 and TRBJ1-2; D is uncertain. The CDR3 is 13 residues long. V was cut by 1 base and J by 2 bases, with 5 bases left in between.

In this sample, this clone turned up a few times. V usage is TRBV19 and J usage is TRBJ2-2; D is perhaps TRBD2 (6 bases). CDR1 is LNHDA and CDR2 is SQIVND in the germline V gene (reference sequence). The CDR3 has 14 amino acids. V shed 8 bases and J shed 8 bases, with 18 bases lying between them. The chain's CDR3 is CASRPGALSGELFF. DNA of the CDR3: TGTGCCAGTCGGCCGGGAGCCTTGTCGGGGGAGCTGTTTTTT.

The chain carries TRBV6-2 or TRBV6-3 and TRBJ1-6; 8 nucleotides align to TRBD1. The CDR3 is 17 residues long. CDR1 and CDR2 (germline): MNHEY, SVGEGT. With 5 bases clipped from V and 2 bases from J, the junction kept 8 bases outside the gene matches. This CDR3 reads CASSRAPGQAYNSPLHF. CDR3 DNA: TGTGCCAGCAGTCGCGCTCCGGGACAGGCCTATAATTCACCCCTCCACTTT.

The chain uses TRBV19 and TRBJ2-5, with D maybe TRBD2 (5 bases). CDR1 is LNHDA and CDR2 is SQIVND in the germline V gene (reference sequence). This CDR3 spans 13 amino acids. V gave up 3 bases and J gave up 3 bases, with 8 bases separating them. The CDR3 DNA is TGTGCCAGTAGTATTGCGGAGGAAGAGACCCAGTACTTC. Encoded protein: CASSIAEEETQYF.

The chain recombines TRBV27 with TRBJ2-7; D not resolved. The CDR3 length is 11 residues. V gave up 5 bases and J gave up 3 bases, with 5 bases separating them. The V gene's germline CDR1 is MNHEY and CDR2 SMNVEV (reference sequence). The CDR3 coding sequence is TGTGCCAGCAGTAATAACTACGAGCAGTACTTC. The encoded protein is CASSNNYEQYF.

This clone appeared once. One junction end does not reproduce the germline sequence, and a read error may be involved. This sequence joins TRBV24-1 and TRBJ2-4; D uncertain. Germline lookup yields CDR1 KGHDR and CDR2 SFDVKD. The CDR3 is 15 residues long. CDR3 sequence: CATSDSNDSKDIQYF. Written as DNA, the CDR3 is TGTGCCACCAGTGATTCAAATGACTCCAAAGACATTCAGTACTTC.

The chain is built from TRBV7-2 and TRBJ1-6; D gene ambiguous. This CDR3 contains 16 residues. Germline V gives CDR1 SGHTA, CDR2 FQGNSA. Trimming took 0 bases from V and 6 from J, leaving 12 bases between them. The CDR3 protein is CASSLASSPSNSPLHF. As DNA, the CDR3 is TGTGCCAGCAGCTTAGCGAGCTCCCCATCTAATTCACCCCTCCACTTT.

V and J are TRBV5-1 and TRBJ2-6; the D call may be TRBD1 or TRBD2 (5 bases each). V lost 4 bases and J 4 bases, leaving 12 bases between the germline ends. The germline V gene encodes CDR1 SGHRS and CDR2 YFSETQ. CDR3 length: 15 amino acids. DNA for the CDR3: TGCGCCAGCAGCCTGGGGGTAAGGGGGGCCAACGTCCTGACTTTC. It codes for CASSLGVRGANVLTF.

Note on this clone: Germline and junction disagree at one end, which may indicate a read error. This chain joins TRBV6-5 and TRBJ1-2; perhaps TRBD1 as D (5 bases). Germline CDR1 reads MNHEY; CDR2 reads SVGAGI. The CDR3 is 15 residues long. The CDR3: CASHQGGASNYGHTF. Here the CDR3 DNA reads TGTGCCAGCCATCAGGGCGGGGCATCGAACTATGGCCACACCTTC.